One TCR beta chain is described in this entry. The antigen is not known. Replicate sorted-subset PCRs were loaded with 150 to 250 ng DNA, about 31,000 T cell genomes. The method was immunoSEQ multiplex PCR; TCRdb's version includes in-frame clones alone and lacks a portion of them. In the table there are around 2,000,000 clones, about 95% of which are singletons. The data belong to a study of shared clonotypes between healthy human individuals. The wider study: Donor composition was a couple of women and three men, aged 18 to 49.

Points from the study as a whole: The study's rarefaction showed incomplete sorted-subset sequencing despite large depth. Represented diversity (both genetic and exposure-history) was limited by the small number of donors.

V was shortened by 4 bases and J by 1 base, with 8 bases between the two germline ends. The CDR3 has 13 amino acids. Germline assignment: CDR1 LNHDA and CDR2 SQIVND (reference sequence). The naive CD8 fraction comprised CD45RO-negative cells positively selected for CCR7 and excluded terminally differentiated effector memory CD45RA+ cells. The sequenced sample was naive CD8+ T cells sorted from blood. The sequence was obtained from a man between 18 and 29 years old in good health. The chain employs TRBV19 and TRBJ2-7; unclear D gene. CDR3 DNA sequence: TGTGCCAGTAGTAAGCAGGAGTCCTACGAGCAGTACTTC. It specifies CASSKQESYEQYF.